This record looks at one T cell receptor (beta chain) sequence and its context. With 60 Vbeta and 13 Jbeta primers, the PCR was carried out. The method was immunoSEQ multiplex PCR; TCRdb's version includes in-frame clones alone and lacks a portion of them. The sample includes over 45,000 clones, around 83% of them seen just once. This entry is derived from a study of cytomegalovirus exposure and HLA in healthy donors. With V trimmed by 4 bases and J by 9 bases, 6 bases remained unmatched. The CDR3 consists of 14 residues. Looked up from germline, CDR1 is SGHRS and CDR2 is YFSETQ. The source of this sequence is a man aged 25-45 years in good health and CMV-seronegative. Sequenced sample: PBMCs. The rearrangement links TRBV5-1 to TRBJ1-6, with TRBD1 matching 8 bases. The CDR3 reads CASSRDRGTSPLHF. CDR3 sequence (DNA): TGCGCCAGCAGCCGTGACAGGGGAACTTCACCCCTCCACTTT.